The T cell receptor (beta chain) described here comes from a study of blood T cell repertoires in COVID-19. On the study more broadly: Samples representing acute and convalescent COVID-19 were sourced from the United States, Italy and Spain.

The cohort comprised adults aged roughly 18 to 95 years residing in 20 to 30 US areas. Participant-given clinical history determined each cohort assignment. Cohort 3 donors were reported recovered after two negative PCRs, clearance, or symptom resolution. CDR1 SGDLS and CDR2 YYNGEE come from the germline V gene. The J segment lost 4 bases and the V segment lost 2 bases, leaving 9 bases of the junction unmatched. This CDR3 contains 16 residues. The method was immunoSEQ multiplex PCR; TCRdb's version includes in-frame clones alone and lacks a portion of them. The sample includes around 250,000 clones, roughly 86% of them seen just once. This clone was picked up one time.

This receptor was taken from a woman between 50 and 59 years old who had recovered from COVID-19. Sequences were obtained from PBMCs or T cells enriched from blood (not recorded which). The rearrangement joins TRBV9 to TRBJ2-5; 9 bases line up with TRBD1. The CDR3 bases are TGTGCCAGCAGCGTTTCTGACAGGGGGTTTGGAGAGACCCAGTACTTC. This gives the protein CASSVSDRGFGETQYF.